This T cell receptor (beta chain) is from a study of blood T cell repertoires in COVID-19. Study-level information: Samples came from the United States, Italy and Spain, spanning acute and convalescent COVID-19. T cells, B-cell-depleted T cells, or PBMCs provided the cDNA or gDNA that served as material.

The CDR3 is 14 amino acids. CDR1 is SEHNR, CDR2 FQNEAQ, per germline (reference sequence). Trimming removed 5 bases from V and 1 base from J; junction bases left unmatched: 5. Original analysis: How many nucleated cells were present was estimated from reference gene primer amplification. Assay: immunoSEQ multiplex PCR; the TCRdb copy retains only in-frame clones and omits some. Clone size and V and J calls were adopted from that table, with D and trimming inferred from the DNA. Among approximately 190,000 clones, around nine tenths were seen once, and the ten largest hold 5% to 6.5%. Sample: peripheral blood. The chain employs TRBV7-9 and TRBJ2-7; 7 nucleotides agree with TRBD1. The sequence was collected from a man aged 35-49 years with active or convalescent COVID-19. CDR3 nucleotides: TGTGCCAGCAGCCGTGGGACAGAGTCCTACGAGCAGTACTTC. Its translation: CASSRGTESYEQYF.